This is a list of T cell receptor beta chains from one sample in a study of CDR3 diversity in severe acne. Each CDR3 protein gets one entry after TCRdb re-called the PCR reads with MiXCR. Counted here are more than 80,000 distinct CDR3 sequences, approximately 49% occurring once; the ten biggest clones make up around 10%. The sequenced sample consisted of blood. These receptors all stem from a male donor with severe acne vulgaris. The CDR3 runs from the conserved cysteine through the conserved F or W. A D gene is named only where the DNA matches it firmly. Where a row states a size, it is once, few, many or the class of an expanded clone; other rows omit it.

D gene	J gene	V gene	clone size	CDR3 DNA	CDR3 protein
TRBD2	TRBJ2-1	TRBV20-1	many	TGCAGTGTCCCACTAGCGGGAGGTGTGTCCTACAATGAGCAGTTCTTC	CSVPLAGGVSYNEQFF
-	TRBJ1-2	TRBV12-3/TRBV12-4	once	TGTGCCAGCAGTCGTAGCTATGGCTACACCTTC	CASSRSYGYTF
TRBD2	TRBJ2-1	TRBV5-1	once	TGCGCCAGCAGCTTGTCCCTAGCGGGACACTACAATGAGCAGTTCTTC	CASSLSLAGHYNEQFF
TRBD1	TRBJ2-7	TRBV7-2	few	TGTGCCAGCAGCTTAAGAGGGACAGGGGGCTACGAGCAGTACTTC	CASSLRGTGGYEQYF
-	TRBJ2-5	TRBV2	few	TGTGCCAGCTCCGGAACTAGCTCGCACTTC	CASSGTSSHF
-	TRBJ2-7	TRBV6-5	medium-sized	TGTGCCAGCAGGTCCGACGGATCCTACGAGCAGTACTTC	CASRSDGSYEQYF
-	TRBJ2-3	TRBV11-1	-	TGTGCCAGCAGCCGTCAGGGGACAGATACGCAGTATTTT	CASSRQGTDTQYF
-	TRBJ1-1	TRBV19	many	TGTGCCAGTAGTATTCAGATGAACACTGAAGCTTTCTTT	CASSIQMNTEAFF
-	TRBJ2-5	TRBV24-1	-	TGTGCCACCAGTGCGACCCAGGGAAAGACCCAGTACTTC	CATSATQGKTQYF
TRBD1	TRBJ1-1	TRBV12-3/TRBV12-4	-	TGTGCCAGCATCCCTCCGGGCAGGGGGCGAAATGAAGCTTTCTTT	CASIPPGRGRNEAFF
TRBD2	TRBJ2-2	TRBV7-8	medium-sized	TGTGCCAGCAGCCTAGGAGGGACTAGCAGCACCGGGGAGCTGTTTTTT	CASSLGGTSSTGELFF
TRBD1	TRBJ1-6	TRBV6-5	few	TGTGCCATCAGAGCCGGGACAGAGTATAATTCACCCCTCCACTTT	CAIRAGTEYNSPLHF
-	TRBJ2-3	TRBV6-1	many	TGTGCCACAAAGGAAGAGCTCCATACGCAGTATTTT	CATKEELHTQYF
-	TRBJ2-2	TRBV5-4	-	-	CASSPGLAGERYFGPGTGELFF
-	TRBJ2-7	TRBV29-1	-	TGCAGCGCCATACAGGGCCGGAGCTCCTACGAGCAGTACTTC	CSAIQGRSSYEQYF
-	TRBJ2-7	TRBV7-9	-	TGCACCAGCAGCCAACTACAGGGCCCCTACGAGCAGTACTTC	CTSSQLQGPYEQYF
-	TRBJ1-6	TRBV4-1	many	TGCGCCAGCAGCCAAGTTGGGAGACCCCTCCACTTT	CASSQVGRPLHF
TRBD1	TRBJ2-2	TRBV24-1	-	TGTGCCACCAGTGTCCAGGACAGGGCGAACACCGGGGAGCTGTTTTTT	CATSVQDRANTGELFF
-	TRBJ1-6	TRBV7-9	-	TGTGCCAGCAGCTTGGTCCAGGGTGACAATTCACCCCTCCACTTT	CASSLVQGDNSPLHF
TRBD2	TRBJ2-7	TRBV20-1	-	TGCAGTGCTAGAGATTCTAGCGGGACCTTAATTGGATCCTACGAGCAGTACTTC	CSARDSSGTLIGSYEQYF
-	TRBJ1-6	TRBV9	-	TGTGCCAGCAGCGTAGCTACGGGAGGCTCACCCCTCCACTTT	CASSVATGGSPLHF
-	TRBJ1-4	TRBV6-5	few	TGTGCCAGCAGACCCAATCGACTGGGGGGAAATGAAAAACTGTTTTTT	CASRPNRLGGNEKLFF
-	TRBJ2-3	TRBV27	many	TGTGCCAGCTTGCCCACCAGCGGAGCCACAGATACGCAGTATTTT	CASLPTSGATDTQYF
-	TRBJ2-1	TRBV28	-	TGTGCCAGCACCGCCCCCTTAGGACATGGTAATGAGCAGTTCTTC	CASTAPLGHGNEQFF
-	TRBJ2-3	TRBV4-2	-	TGTGCCAGCAGCCAAGAGGTCACTTCAGGTAATACGCAGTATTTT	CASSQEVTSGNTQYF
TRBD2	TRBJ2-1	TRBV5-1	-	TGTGCCAGCAGCTTGGGCGGGAGGGCCTTGCTCCTTGTTGACAATGAGCAGTTCTTC	CASSLGGRALLLVDNEQFF
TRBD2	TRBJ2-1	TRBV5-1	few	TGCGCCAGCAGCTTAGCGGGAGGGGGGGTAATAGTCAATGAGCAGTTCTTC	CASSLAGGGVIVNEQFF
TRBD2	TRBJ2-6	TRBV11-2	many	TGTGCCAGCAGCCCTGGACTAGCGGGAGGGGACTCTGGGGCCAACGTCCTGACTTTC	CASSPGLAGGDSGANVLTF
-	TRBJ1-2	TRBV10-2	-	TGCGCCAGCGCCCCGACAGGCCCTGAAGGCTACACCTTC	CASAPTGPEGYTF
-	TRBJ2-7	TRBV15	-	TGTGCCACCAGCATGCCCCCCGGGAAGGGGCACGCCTACGAGCAGTACTTC	CATSMPPGKGHAYEQYF
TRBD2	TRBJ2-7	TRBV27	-	TGTGCCAGCAGTTTTAGACCCCCCGGGACTAGCTACGAGCAGTACTTC	CASSFRPPGTSYEQYF
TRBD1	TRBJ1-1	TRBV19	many	TGTGCCAGTAACAGGGGGCTGAACACTGAAGCTTTCTTT	CASNRGLNTEAFF
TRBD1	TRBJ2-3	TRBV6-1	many	TGTGCCAGCAGTGAGACAGGGGGAGGGCCAGATACGCAGTATTTT	CASSETGGGPDTQYF
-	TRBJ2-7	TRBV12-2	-	TGTGCAAGCCGCCCCCTCGGTCATGCGGGCCTCTACGAGCAGTACTTC	CASRPLGHAGLYEQYF
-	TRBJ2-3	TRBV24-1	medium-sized	TGTGCCACCAGTGAGGTGATAGCAGATACGCAGTATTTT	CATSEVIADTQYF
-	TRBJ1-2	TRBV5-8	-	TGTGCCAGCAGCTTTGGGGCTGACTATGGCTACACCTTC	CASSFGADYGYTF
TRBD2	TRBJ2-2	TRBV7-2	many	TGTGCCAGCAGCTTATTCGGGCTAGCGGACACCGGGGAGCTGTTTTTT	CASSLFGLADTGELFF
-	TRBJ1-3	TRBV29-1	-	TGCAGCGTTGAGCGGATCTCTGGAAACACCATATATTTT	CSVERISGNTIYF
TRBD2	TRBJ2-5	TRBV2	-	TGTGCCAGCATTGCTAGCGGGAGCGAGGTAGAGACCCAGTACTTC	CASIASGSEVETQYF
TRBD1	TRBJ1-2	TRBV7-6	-	TGTGCCAGCAGCTTAGCTCCCGGGACAGAGAGCTACACCTTC	CASSLAPGTESYTF
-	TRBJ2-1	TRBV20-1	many	TGCAGTGCTAGAGACCTAGAGACCGGGATCGATGGGCAGTTCTTC	CSARDLETGIDGQFF
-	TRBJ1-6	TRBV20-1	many	TGCAGTGCCCGGGCAGGGAAAGACCTGGATAATTCACCCCTCCACTTT	CSARAGKDLDNSPLHF
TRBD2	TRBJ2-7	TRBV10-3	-	TGTGCCATCAGGGGGACTACCTCTGGCTACGAGCAGTACTTC	CAIRGTTSGYEQYF
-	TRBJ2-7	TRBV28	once	TGTGCCAGCCTAGACGGGGGAGGCGAGCAGTACTTC	CASLDGGGEQYF
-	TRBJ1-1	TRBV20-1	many	TGCAGTGCTTCCCAGGGCTGGACTGAAGCTTTCTTT	CSASQGWTEAFF
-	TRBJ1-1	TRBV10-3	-	TGTGCCATCAGTGAAGACTTGAACACTGAAGCTTTCTTT	CAISEDLNTEAFF
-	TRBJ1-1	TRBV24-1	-	TGTGCCACTAGTGCAAGGGCCGCTGAAGCTTTCTTT	CATSARAAEAFF
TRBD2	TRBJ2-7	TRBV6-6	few	TGTGCCAGCATCAACGGGGGACTAGCGGGAGGGCCTGGGTTGTACGAGCAGTACTTC	CASINGGLAGGPGLYEQYF
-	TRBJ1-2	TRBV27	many	TGTGCCAGCGCAACTGCCCGTAACTATGGCTACACCTTC	CASATARNYGYTF
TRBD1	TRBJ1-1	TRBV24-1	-	TGTGCCACCAGTGAAGGGACAGGTGAAGCTTTCTTT	CATSEGTGEAFF
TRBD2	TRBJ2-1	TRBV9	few	TGTGCCAGCAGCGACCTCCCCCTCGGGGGGGGGGGTAATGAGCAGTTCTTC	CASSDLPLGGGGNEQFF
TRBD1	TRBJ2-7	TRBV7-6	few	TGTGCCAGCAGCTTGGGACAGGGGGGTTACGAGCAGTACTTC	CASSLGQGGYEQYF